This record covers a single T cell receptor (beta chain). The data stem from a study of cytomegalovirus exposure and HLA in healthy donors. Profiling relied on immunoSEQ multiplex PCR, and the TCRdb table lists in-frame clones only, not all of them. Among 200,000 to 250,000 clones listed, roughly 84% were seen once. This clonotype was sampled from a woman between 25 and 40 years old in good health and CMV-seropositive. The sample comprised PBMCs.

Here the CDR3 DNA reads TGTGCCAGCAGCTTAGGACTAGCGGGAACTTACTCCTACGAGCAGTACTTC. It specifies CASSLGLAGTYSYEQYF. This chain uses TRBV7-8 with TRBJ2-7; 11 nucleotides agree with TRBD2. Germline loops: CDR1 SGHVS, CDR2 FQNEAQ. The CDR3 consists of 17 residues. V lost 1 base, J lost 0 bases, and 5 bases stayed unmatched.